This is a list of T cell receptor beta chains from one sample in a study of blood T cell repertoires in COVID-19. Profiled with immunoSEQ multiplex PCR; TCRdb holds only in-frame clones, not every one. The sample consists of just over 150,000 clones, 80% to 95% of them appearing once. Specimen: peripheral blood. The receptors were gathered from a woman aged 50 to 60 with acute or convalescent COVID-19. Each CDR3 is given with its conserved first and last residue. Fields, in order: D gene, V gene, J gene, clone size, CDR3 DNA, CDR3 protein. D genes are given only for firm matches. Not every row has a clone size; where given, it reads once, few, many or a size class.

>TRBD1|TRBV3-1/TRBV3-2|TRBJ1-4|.
TGTGCCAGCAGCCAAGATCTGGACAGGGGTGCAAAACTGTTTTTT
CASSQDLDRGAKLFF
>.|TRBV18|TRBJ2-7|few
TGTGCCAGCTCATTGGGCGGGGCCGAGCAGTACTTC
CASSLGGAEQYF
>TRBD1|TRBV18|TRBJ1-6|once
TGTGCCAGCTCACCAGGACAGGGCGGATCACCCCTCCACTTT
CASSPGQGGSPLHF
>.|TRBV7-9|TRBJ2-3|.
TGTGCCAGCAGCTTAGGGCTGGGCCCAGATACGCAGTATTTT
CASSLGLGPDTQYF
>.|TRBV18|TRBJ2-5|.
TGTGCCAGCCACGAAACAGTCCAAGAGACCCAGTACTTC
CASHETVQETQYF
>.|TRBV5-8|TRBJ1-4|.
TGTGCCAGCAGCTCTCGCCTCGGGGAAAAACTGTTTTTT
CASSSRLGEKLFF
>.|TRBV30|TRBJ1-6|few
TGTGCCTGGACTCCGGGGTTGGGTTCACCCCTCCACTTT
CAWTPGLGSPLHF
>TRBD2|TRBV19|TRBJ2-1|.
TGTGCCAGTAGTATGGGGAGGGACGTTTGGAGCTCCTACAATGAGCAGTTCTTC
CASSMGRDVWSSYNEQFF
>TRBD1|TRBV19|TRBJ1-2|once
TGTGCCAGCCTCCGGCCCGGGACAGGGGGAGCTGGCTACACCTTC
CASLRPGTGGAGYTF
>.|TRBV7-9|TRBJ2-5|.
TGTGCCAGCAGCCCTAGACTCTCTTTGTTGGAGACCCAGTACTTC
CASSPRLSLLETQYF
>TRBD2|TRBV11-2|TRBJ2-7|.
TGTGCCAGCAGCGTGGGGACTAACTACTACGAGCAGTACTTC
CASSVGTNYYEQYF
>.|TRBV10-3|TRBJ1-1|.
TGTGCCATCAGTACGGGGAACACTGAAGCTTTCTTT
CAISTGNTEAFF
>.|TRBV3-1/TRBV3-2|TRBJ1-2|.
TGTGCCAGCAGCCAAGACGACTATGGCTACACCTTC
CASSQDDYGYTF
>.|TRBV24-1|TRBJ2-1|.
TGTGCCACCAGTGCCCCCCCATACAATGAGCAGTTCTTC
CATSAPPYNEQFF
>TRBD1|TRBV18|TRBJ2-7|.
TGTGCCAGCTCACCACCGGGGACAGGGGGCCTGGGAACATACGAGCAGTACTTC
CASSPPGTGGLGTYEQYF
>.|TRBV19|TRBJ2-1|.
TGTGCCAGTAGTATAGGTCGAGGTCTCAATGAGCAGTTCTTC
CASSIGRGLNEQFF
>.|TRBV7-6|TRBJ2-2|once
TGTGCCAGCAGCTGGGACTTTGGAGGCTCGACCGGGGAGCTGTTTTTT
CASSWDFGGSTGELFF
>.|TRBV19|TRBJ1-4|.
TGTGCCAGTAGTGTCCGGGACACTTTGTTTAATGAAAAACTGTTTTTT
CASSVRDTLFNEKLFF
>.|TRBV6-5|TRBJ2-6|.
TGTGCCAGCCGAGGGTTCTCTGGGGCCAACGTCCTGACTTTC
CASRGFSGANVLTF
>TRBD1|TRBV28|TRBJ1-1|.
TGTGCCAGCAGTCTCTGGACAGGGGGCGAAACTTTCTTT
CASSLWTGGETFF
>TRBD1|TRBV4-1|TRBJ1-6|.
TGCGCCAGCAGCCACCAGGGGGCGTATAATTCACCCCTCCACTTT
CASSHQGAYNSPLHF
>TRBD1|TRBV7-2|TRBJ1-2|once
TGTGCCAGCAGCTTATGGCCGGACAGGTTCTATGGCTACACCTTC
CASSLWPDRFYGYTF
>TRBD1|TRBV19|TRBJ1-5|.
TGTGCCAGTAGTATCCCGGACAGGGCGGGGGATCAGCCCCAGCATTTT
CASSIPDRAGDQPQHF
>.|TRBV7-8|TRBJ2-7|.
TGTGCCAGCAGCTTAGCGCGTTGGGGGCAAGCTCTCTACGAGCAGTACTTC
CASSLARWGQALYEQYF
>.|TRBV4-1|TRBJ2-2|.
TGCGCCAGCAGCCAAGGGGGACAAGCGACCGGGGAGCTGTTTTTT
CASSQGGQATGELFF
>TRBD2|TRBV7-9|TRBJ2-1|.
TGTGCCAGCAGCTCGACTAGCGGGAGAACCTACAATGAGCAGTTCTTC
CASSSTSGRTYNEQFF
>TRBD2|TRBV4-1|TRBJ2-2|.
TGCGCCACCAAGAGGACGGCGGGAGGGCCCACCGGGGAGCTGTTTTTT
CATKRTAGGPTGELFF
>.|TRBV28|TRBJ1-2|.
TGTGCCAGCAGTACCCCAGGGCTATGGGGCTACACCTTC
CASSTPGLWGYTF